This T cell receptor beta chain was obtained from a study of T cells in Graves' hyperthyroidism and ophthalmopathy. Across the study: Initial diagnosis, before any treatment, was when peripheral blood was collected.

This CDR3 comprises 16 residues. The germline CDR1 and CDR2 sequences are SGHDN and FVKESK. Germline trimming cut 6 bases from V and 2 bases from J; bases unmatched to any gene: 5. Amplification targeted TCR beta CDR3 regions from RNA transcripts. The HTBI set primed first-round TCR CDR3 RT-PCR. TCRdb re-analysed the multiplex PCR reads in MiXCR, keeping a single row per CDR3 protein. Among about 600,000 distinct CDR3 sequences listed, around 15% were seen once. The chain employs TRBV14 and TRBJ2-1, with 12 bases fitting TRBD2. Sequencing was carried out using blood. The receptor was isolated from a woman between 35 and 50 years old with Graves' ophthalmopathy. The CDR3 loop is CASSRLAGVTYNEQFF. In DNA, the CDR3 is TGTGCCAGCAGTCGACTAGCGGGAGTGACCTACAATGAGCAGTTCTTC.